A selection of T cell receptor beta chains follows, all from one sample in a study of T cell responses to AZD1222 COVID-19 vaccine. The table came from immunoSEQ multiplex PCR; TCRdb's copy has only in-frame clones and leaves some out. The repertoire has about 110,000 clones, about 86% of them found once; the top ten carry about 3.3%. This sample comprised peripheral blood, obtained on day 0 of AZD1222 vaccination. All receptors derive from an adult in good health. CDR3s include the opening cysteine and the closing phenylalanine or tryptophan. A D gene is named only where the DNA matches it firmly. Rows may omit the clone size; those that give it use once, few, many or a size class.

V gene	clone size	D gene	J gene	CDR3 protein	CDR3 DNA
TRBV28	NA	NA	TRBJ1-1	CASRLTGKNTEAFF	TGTGCCAGCAGGTTGACAGGAAAGAACACTGAAGCTTTCTTT
TRBV19	NA	NA	TRBJ1-2	CASSNPRTGGGYGYTF	TGTGCCAGTAGTAACCCCAGGACTGGGGGGGGCTATGGCTACACCTTC
TRBV9	NA	NA	TRBJ2-7	CASSVGSVGGNNEQYF	TGTGCCAGCAGCGTAGGGTCTGTAGGGGGGAATAACGAGCAGTACTTC
TRBV7-2	NA	NA	TRBJ2-6	CASSLQVSGANVLTF	TGTGCCAGCAGCTTACAGGTATCCGGGGCCAACGTCCTGACTTTC
TRBV3-1/TRBV3-2	few	NA	TRBJ2-1	CASSQDGQYEQFF	TGTGCCAGCAGCCAAGATGGGCAGTACGAGCAGTTCTTC
TRBV15	NA	NA	TRBJ2-2	CAIRRGVETGELFF	TGTGCCATACGTCGGGGAGTAGAAACCGGGGAGCTGTTTTTT
TRBV5-1	NA	NA	TRBJ1-1	CASSLGGTYEAFF	TGCGCCAGCAGCTTGGGGGGGACATATGAAGCTTTCTTT
TRBV6-2/TRBV6-3	NA	NA	TRBJ1-5	CASSSTGFSNQPQHF	TGTGCCAGCAGTTCGACAGGCTTCTCTAATCAGCCCCAGCATTTT
TRBV7-2	NA	TRBD1	TRBJ2-4	CASSARDSKNIQYF	TGTGCCAGCAGCGCTCGGGACAGCAAAAACATTCAGTACTTC
TRBV5-6	NA	NA	TRBJ1-2	CASSSIQGNYGYTF	TGTGCCAGCAGCTCTATACAGGGAAACTATGGCTACACCTTC
TRBV28	NA	NA	TRBJ2-3	CASSPYLLEEDTDTQYF	TGTGCCAGCAGTCCCTACCTTCTGGAGGAGGACACAGATACGCAGTATTTT
TRBV5-1	NA	NA	TRBJ2-5	CASSWDGIQETQYF	TGCGCCAGCAGCTGGGACGGTATACAAGAGACCCAGTACTTC
TRBV5-1	NA	NA	TRBJ2-5	CASNPLGGRETQYF	TGCGCCAGCAACCCCCTGGGGGGGCGGGAGACCCAGTACTTC
TRBV24-1	NA	NA	TRBJ1-2	CATSDLPSGAGGYTF	TGTGCCACCAGTGATTTGCCTTCAGGGGCGGGTGGCTACACCTTC
TRBV25-1	NA	NA	TRBJ1-2	CASSEKALLGALSYGYTF	TGTGCCAGCAGTGAAAAGGCCCTGCTGGGGGCGCTAAGCTATGGCTACACCTTC
TRBV7-9	NA	NA	TRBJ2-7	CASSPSGLGSEQYF	TGTGCCAGCAGCCCCTCAGGGCTCGGAAGCGAGCAGTACTTC
TRBV7-3	NA	NA	TRBJ2-2	CASSLMGDWNTGELFF	TGTGCCAGCAGCTTAATGGGGGACTGGAACACCGGGGAGCTGTTTTTT
TRBV30	NA	NA	TRBJ1-1	CAWSRGFVNTEAFF	TGTGCCTGGAGTCGGGGGTTCGTGAACACTGAAGCTTTCTTT
TRBV18	NA	NA	TRBJ2-5	CASSLGGPPETQYF	TGTGCCAGCTCACTCGGGGGGCCTCCGGAGACCCAGTACTTC
TRBV4-2	NA	NA	TRBJ2-2	CASSQEVQNTGELFF	TGTGCCAGCAGCCAAGAGGTACAGAACACCGGGGAGCTGTTTTTT
TRBV5-1	NA	NA	TRBJ1-1	CASSRATGQNTEAFF	TGCGCCAGCAGCCGGGCCACGGGACAGAACACTGAAGCTTTCTTT
TRBV2	NA	TRBD2	TRBJ2-2	CASSPQSGGGTGELFF	TGTGCCAGCAGTCCCCAGAGCGGGGGGGGCACCGGGGAGCTGTTTTTT
TRBV7-3	NA	NA	TRBJ2-5	CASSLYPQETQYF	TGTGCCAGCAGCTTATATCCTCAAGAGACCCAGTACTTC
TRBV4-3	NA	NA	TRBJ2-4	CASSQDPWGARAKNIQYF	TGCGCCAGCAGCCAAGACCCCTGGGGGGCTAGAGCCAAAAACATTCAGTACTTC
TRBV7-9	NA	TRBD2	TRBJ2-5	CASSARTSGGADETQYF	TGTGCCAGCAGCGCACGGACTAGCGGGGGGGCCGACGAGACCCAGTACTTC
TRBV15	NA	NA	TRBJ2-6	CATSRDSRDGDSGANVLTF	TGTGCCACCAGTAGAGATTCCCGGGACGGTGACTCTGGGGCCAACGTCCTGACTTTC
TRBV30	NA	NA	TRBJ1-2	CAWSVPGPGYTF	TGTGCCTGGAGTGTCCCCGGCCCTGGCTACACCTTC
TRBV6-5	few	NA	TRBJ1-1	CASSYTAGWAFF	TGTGCCAGCAGTTACACCGCAGGGTGGGCTTTCTTT
TRBV5-4	NA	NA	TRBJ1-1	CASSLGGANTEAFF	TGTGCCAGCAGCTTGGGGGGCGCGAACACTGAAGCTTTCTTT
TRBV28	once	TRBD1	TRBJ1-2	CASSPYPGQGLYGYTF	TGTGCCAGCAGTCCGTATCCGGGACAGGGGCTCTATGGCTACACCTTC
TRBV7-2	NA	NA	TRBJ1-1	CASSTQPPGLASNTEAFF	TGTGCCAGCAGTACGCAACCCCCCGGGTTGGCCTCGAACACTGAAGCTTTCTTT
TRBV5-6	NA	NA	TRBJ1-1	CASSLSDTEAFF	TGTGCCAGCAGCTTAAGTGACACTGAAGCTTTCTTT
TRBV27	NA	TRBD1	TRBJ1-2	CASSPDRANYGYTF	TGTGCCAGCAGCCCCGACAGGGCGAACTATGGCTACACCTTC
TRBV5-4	NA	NA	TRBJ2-7	CASSLAGPNYEQYF	TGTGCCAGCAGCTTGGCGGGTCCCAACTACGAGCAGTACTTC
TRBV6-5	NA	NA	TRBJ2-7	CASSYPVPKLGEQYF	TGTGCCAGCAGTTACCCTGTCCCAAAACTGGGCGAGCAGTACTTC
TRBV5-1	few	TRBD2	TRBJ2-1	CASQTSGGAYNEQFF	TGCGCCAGCCAAACTAGCGGGGGGGCCTACAATGAGCAGTTCTTC
TRBV6-2/TRBV6-3	few	NA	TRBJ1-1	CASSYGQNTEAFF	TGTGCCAGCAGTTACGGACAGAACACTGAAGCTTTCTTT
TRBV6-5	NA	NA	TRBJ1-2	CASSIHVNYGYTF	TGTGCCAGCAGTATACACGTTAACTATGGCTACACCTTC
TRBV5-1	NA	TRBD1	TRBJ1-2	CASSLDRGDDYGYTF	TGCGCCAGCAGCCTCGACAGGGGGGATGACTATGGCTACACCTTC
TRBV6-1	NA	NA	TRBJ1-3	CASSEIVRLGNTIYF	TGTGCCAGCAGTGAAATAGTGAGGCTGGGAAACACCATATATTTT
TRBV7-2	NA	NA	TRBJ1-1	CASSLDNLNTEAFF	TGTGCCAGCAGCTTAGACAACTTGAACACTGAAGCTTTCTTT
TRBV5-1	NA	NA	TRBJ2-3	CASSLEPNTDTQYF	TGCGCCAGCAGCTTGGAACCCAACACAGATACGCAGTATTTT
TRBV4-2	NA	NA	TRBJ2-2	CASSQGGRTTGELFF	TGTGCCAGCAGCCAAGGAGGGCGAACAACCGGGGAGCTGTTTTTT
TRBV25-1	NA	TRBD1	TRBJ1-5	CASSARGHDNQPQHF	TGTGCCAGCAGTGCCAGGGGGCATGACAATCAGCCCCAGCATTTT
TRBV7-9	NA	NA	TRBJ1-1	CASSLLPPEGTEAFF	TGTGCCAGCAGCTTACTCCCTCCCGAGGGCACTGAAGCTTTCTTT
TRBV29-1	NA	TRBD1	TRBJ2-7	CSVSRDRTPRTYEQYF	TGCAGCGTGAGCCGGGACAGAACTCCCCGGACCTACGAGCAGTACTTC
TRBV5-4	NA	NA	TRBJ2-5	CASRKWGGGLKETQYF	TGTGCCAGCAGGAAATGGGGAGGGGGCCTGAAAGAGACCCAGTACTTC
TRBV28	NA	TRBD1	TRBJ1-5	CASSITGAGNQPQHF	TGTGCCAGCAGTATTACAGGGGCCGGCAATCAGCCCCAGCATTTT
TRBV10-1	NA	NA	TRBJ1-1	CASRHQTNTEAFF	TGCGCCAGCAGACATCAAACGAACACTGAAGCTTTCTTT
TRBV27	NA	NA	TRBJ2-1	CASSVNSWGFSYNEQFF	TGTGCCAGCAGTGTAAACTCTTGGGGGTTCTCCTACAATGAGCAGTTCTTC
TRBV7-7	NA	TRBD1	TRBJ2-5	CASSSTGQETQYF	TGTGCCAGCAGCTCGACAGGGCAAGAGACCCAGTACTTC
TRBV28	NA	TRBD1	TRBJ1-5	CASSLSTGGYQPQHF	TGTGCCAGCAGTTTATCCACAGGGGGGTATCAGCCCCAGCATTTT
TRBV11-2	NA	NA	TRBJ2-1	CASSWDGAWDEQFF	TGTGCCAGCAGCTGGGACGGGGCATGGGATGAGCAGTTCTTC
TRBV28	NA	TRBD2	TRBJ2-3	CASRPGGVADTQYF	TGTGCCAGCCGACCGGGGGGGGTCGCAGATACGCAGTATTTT
TRBV27	once	NA	TRBJ2-1	CASTTRGTGNEQFF	TGTGCCAGCACCACCCGGGGGACGGGGAATGAGCAGTTCTTC
TRBV2	NA	NA	TRBJ2-1	CASNVGVYNEQFF	TGTGCCAGCAACGTCGGGGTCTACAATGAGCAGTTCTTC
TRBV3-1/TRBV3-2	NA	NA	TRBJ1-2	CASSQARVGYTF	TGTGCCAGCAGCCAGGCTAGGGTTGGTTACACCTTC